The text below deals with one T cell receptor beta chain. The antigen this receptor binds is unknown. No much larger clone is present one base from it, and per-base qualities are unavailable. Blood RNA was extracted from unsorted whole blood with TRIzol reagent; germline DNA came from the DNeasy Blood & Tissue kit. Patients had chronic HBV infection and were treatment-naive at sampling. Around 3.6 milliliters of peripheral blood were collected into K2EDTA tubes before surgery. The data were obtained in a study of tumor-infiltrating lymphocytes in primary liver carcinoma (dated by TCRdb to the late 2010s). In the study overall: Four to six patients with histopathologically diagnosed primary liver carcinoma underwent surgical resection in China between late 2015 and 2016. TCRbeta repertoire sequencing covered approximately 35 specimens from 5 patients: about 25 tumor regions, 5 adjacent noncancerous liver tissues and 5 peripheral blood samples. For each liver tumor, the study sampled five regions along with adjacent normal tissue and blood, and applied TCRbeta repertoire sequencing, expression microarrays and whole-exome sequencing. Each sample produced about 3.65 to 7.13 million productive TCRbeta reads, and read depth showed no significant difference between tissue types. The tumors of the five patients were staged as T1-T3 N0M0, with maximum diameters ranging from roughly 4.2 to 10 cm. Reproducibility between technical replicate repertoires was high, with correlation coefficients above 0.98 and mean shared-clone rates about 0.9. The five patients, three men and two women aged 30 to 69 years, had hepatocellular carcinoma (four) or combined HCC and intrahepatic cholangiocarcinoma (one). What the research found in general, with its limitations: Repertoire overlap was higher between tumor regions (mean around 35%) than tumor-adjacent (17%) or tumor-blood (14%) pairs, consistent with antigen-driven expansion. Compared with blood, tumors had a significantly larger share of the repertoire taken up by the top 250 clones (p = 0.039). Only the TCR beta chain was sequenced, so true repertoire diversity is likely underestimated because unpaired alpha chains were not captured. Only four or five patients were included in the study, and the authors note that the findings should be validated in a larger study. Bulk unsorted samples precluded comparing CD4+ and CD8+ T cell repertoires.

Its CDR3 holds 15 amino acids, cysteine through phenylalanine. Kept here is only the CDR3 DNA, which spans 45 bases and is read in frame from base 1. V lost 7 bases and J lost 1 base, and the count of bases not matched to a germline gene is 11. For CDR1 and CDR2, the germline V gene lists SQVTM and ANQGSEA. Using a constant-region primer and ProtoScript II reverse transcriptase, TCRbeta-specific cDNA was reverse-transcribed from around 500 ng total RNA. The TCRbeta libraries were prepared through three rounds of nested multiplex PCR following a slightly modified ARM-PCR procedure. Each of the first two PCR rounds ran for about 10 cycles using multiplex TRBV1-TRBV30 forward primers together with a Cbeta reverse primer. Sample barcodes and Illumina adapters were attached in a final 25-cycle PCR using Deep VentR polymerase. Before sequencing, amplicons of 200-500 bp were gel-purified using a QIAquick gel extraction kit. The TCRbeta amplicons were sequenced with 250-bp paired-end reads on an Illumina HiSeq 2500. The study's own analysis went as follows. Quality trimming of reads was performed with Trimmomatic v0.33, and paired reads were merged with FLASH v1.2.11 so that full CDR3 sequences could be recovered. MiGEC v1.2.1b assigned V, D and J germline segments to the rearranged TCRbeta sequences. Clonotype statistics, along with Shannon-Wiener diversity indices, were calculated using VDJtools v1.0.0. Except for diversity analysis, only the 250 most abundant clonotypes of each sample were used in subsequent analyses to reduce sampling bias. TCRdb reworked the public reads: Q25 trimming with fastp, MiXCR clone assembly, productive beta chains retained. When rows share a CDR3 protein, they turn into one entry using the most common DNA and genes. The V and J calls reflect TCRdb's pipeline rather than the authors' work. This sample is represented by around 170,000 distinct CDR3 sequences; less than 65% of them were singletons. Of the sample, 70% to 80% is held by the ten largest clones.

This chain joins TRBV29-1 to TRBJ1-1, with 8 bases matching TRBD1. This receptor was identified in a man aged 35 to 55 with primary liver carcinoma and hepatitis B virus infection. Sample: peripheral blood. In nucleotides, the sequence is TGCAGCGGGCGTATGACAGGGGATGCGAACACTGAAGCTTTCTTT. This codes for CSGRMTGDANTEAFF. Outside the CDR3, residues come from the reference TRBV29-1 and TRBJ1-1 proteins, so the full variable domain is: SAVISQKPSRDICQRGTSLTIQCQVDSQVTMMFWYRQQPGQSLTLIATANQGSEATYESGFVIDKFPISRPNLTFSTLTVSNMSPEDSSIYLCSGRMTGDANTEAFFGQGTRLTVV.